This T cell receptor (beta chain) was sequenced during a study of Graves' ophthalmopathy and Graves' hyperthyroidism. Study outcomes and limitations: The study's model predicted ophthalmopathy progression at 70.59% sensitivity and 72.22% specificity. Blood also carried most expanded thyroid clonotypes exceeding 0.001 frequency.

The CDR3 is 14 amino acids. Trimming took off 6 bases at V and 0 bases at J, with 12 bases between the two ends. Germline assignment: CDR1 MDHEN and CDR2 SYDVKM. This clonotype was detected ten times or more. What it binds is not known. None of the included patients had other autoimmune diseases, uncontrolled infections, pregnancy or lactation, as these led to exclusion. TCR beta CDR3 amplification used RNA transcripts. First-round RT-PCR with HTBI primers preceded a second-round multiplex PCR. TCRdb redid the calling of the multiplex PCR reads with MiXCR, one entry per CDR3 protein. The sample shows a few hundred thousand distinct CDR3 sequences, roughly 21% of them seen only once.

The TCR sequence derives from a woman aged 18-30 years with stable Graves' hyperthyroidism. J is TRBJ2-7 and V is TRBV28; the D is unclear. Sequenced: peripheral blood. CDR3: CASSPFSRSYEQYF. CDR3 nucleotide sequence: TGTGCCAGCAGCCCATTCTCTCGCTCCTACGAGCAGTACTTC.